What follows is one T cell receptor (beta chain) and its context. Its specificity is unknown. The CDR3 covers 15 residues. V shed 7 bases, J shed 2 bases, and the junction held 10 bases outside the gene matches. CDR1 is LNHDA, CDR2 SQIVND, per germline (reference sequence). The data are from a study of PD-1 blockade in mismatch repair-deficient tumors. Overall study context: Enrolled about 2012-2016, patients had progressing, pretreated mismatch repair-deficient cancers of 12 to 13 types. Broader study findings: Tumor-resident clones, often absent from pretreatment blood, expanded after pembrolizumab and then contracted.

A few pembrolizumab responders had their TCRs sequenced. Sequencing was performed with immunoSEQ multiplex PCR; in TCRdb, only in-frame clones are kept and a portion is missing. Altogether tens of thousands of clones are present, about 82% being singletons, with the ten largest covering approximately 5.1%. The source is an adult with mismatch repair-deficient cancer. The chain employs TRBV19 and TRBJ1-2, with 7 bases that match TRBD1. This sample comprised peripheral blood, obtained 44 weeks after starting pembrolizumab. CDR3 in DNA: TGTGCCAGTACCCGTTACAGGGGCCCAAACTATGGCTACACCTTC. Amino acid sequence: CASTRYRGPNYGYTF.